A single sample is the source of the 13 T cell receptor beta chains below, sequenced in a study of cytomegalovirus exposure and HLA in healthy donors. A multiplex PCR was run with 60 Vbeta primers and 13 Jbeta primers. This table comes from immunoSEQ multiplex PCR, and its TCRdb copy is limited to in-frame clones, with some not included. The sample consists of around 130,000 clones, about 85% of them appearing once. Input material: PBMCs. Receptors originate from a boy between 10 and 17 years old in good health and CMV-seronegative.

This chain joins TRBV27 and TRBJ1-2; the D is unclear. V was trimmed by 5 bases and J by 4 bases, leaving 11 bases between them. Germline CDR1 reads MNHEY; CDR2 reads SMNVEV (reference sequence). The CDR3 loop spans 13 amino acids. CDR3 sequence: CASSQTAFYGYTF. For the CDR3, the DNA is TGTGCCAGCAGTCAAACAGCATTCTATGGCTACACCTTC.

V usage is TRBV4-3 and J usage is TRBJ2-1; 9 bases fit TRBD1. The V gene's germline CDR1 is LGHNA and CDR2 YSLEER. J gave up 4 bases and V 0 bases, and 4 bases lay outside the gene matches. This CDR3 spans 16 amino acids. CDR3 region: CASSQEDRGYYNEQFF. CDR3 bases: TGCGCCAGCAGCCAAGAAGACAGGGGGTATTACAATGAGCAGTTCTTC.

This chain connects TRBV10-3 to TRBJ1-5, with TRBD1 matching over 8 bases. V lost 4 bases, J lost 0 bases, and 14 bases stayed unmatched. The germline V gene has CDR1 ENHRY and CDR2 SYGVKD. The length of the CDR3 is 19 residues. This CDR3 is CAISVGHSMTGDSNQPQHF. The CDR3 DNA reads TGTGCCATCAGTGTAGGCCATAGTATGACAGGGGATAGCAATCAGCCCCAGCATTTT.

CDR3 loop: CASRGRLAGVGELFF. CDR3 nucleotide sequence: TGTGCCAGCAGAGGTCGGCTAGCGGGAGTCGGGGAGCTGTTTTTT. The rearrangement links TRBV27 to TRBJ2-2; 10 nucleotides line up with TRBD2. The CDR3 loop spans 15 amino acids. Trimming took 6 bases from V and 7 from J; bases not matched to a gene: 8. Germline values: CDR1 MNHEY, CDR2 SMNVEV (reference sequence).

The sample holds one count of this clone. The chain carries TRBV11-1 and TRBJ1-1; D unclear. Germline CDR1 reads SGHAT; CDR2 reads FQDESV (reference sequence). Trimming stripped 5 bases from V and 0 bases from J, with 7 bases between. The CDR3 runs 13 residues. The CDR3 DNA reads TGTGCCAGCAGCCCCCCTATGAACACTGAAGCTTTCTTT. This sequence encodes CASSPPMNTEAFF.

This chain connects TRBV5-6 to TRBJ1-2, with 8 bases aligning to TRBD1. The length of the CDR3 is 14 residues. CDR1 SGHDT and CDR2 YYEEEE come from the germline V gene. J lost 9 bases, V lost 4 bases, and 11 bases had no gene match. CDR3 nucleotides: TGTGCCAGCAGCATTGGGGGCAGGGGGCATCGCTACACCTTC. It codes for CASSIGGRGHRYTF.

The V and J genes are TRBV7-3 and TRBJ2-1, with 15 bases matching TRBD2. The germline V gene has CDR1 SGHTA and CDR2 FQGTGA. V was pared by 2 bases and J by 7 bases, with 12 bases of the junction left unmatched. This CDR3 spans 19 amino acids. The CDR3 DNA reads as TGTGCCAGCAGCTTATCCCCGAGGACTAGCGGGGGGGCCAGAAATGAGCAGTTCTTC. As protein: CASSLSPRTSGGARNEQFF. The full variable domain, rest sourced from reference TRBV7-3 and TRBJ2-1, is GAGVSQTPSNKVTEKGKYVELRCDPISGHTALYWYRQSLGQGPEFLIYFQGTGAADDSGLPNDRFFAVRPEGSVSTLKIQRTERGDSAVYLCASSLSPRTSGGARNEQFFGPGTRLTVL.

The V gene is TRBV11-2, the J gene TRBJ2-3, with D unclear. Trimming stripped 0 bases from V and 2 bases from J, with 12 bases between. The CDR3 is made up of 16 amino acids. Looked up from germline, CDR1 is SGHAT and CDR2 is FQNNGV. CDR3 nucleotides: TGTGCCAGCAGCTTAGATAAGGCGGAACTCACAGATACGCAGTATTTT. Protein: CASSLDKAELTDTQYF.

The J gene is TRBJ1-2, the V gene TRBV2, with D possibly being TRBD1 (5 bases). The CDR3 sequence is 14 residues long. Germline CDR1 and CDR2: SNHLY and FYNNEI. V lost 3 bases and J 4 bases, leaving 12 bases between the germline ends. The CDR3 sequence is CASSEVGGAYGYTF. For the CDR3, the DNA is TGTGCCAGCAGTGAGGTTGGAGGGGCCTATGGCTACACCTTC.

The J gene is TRBJ1-2, the V gene TRBV7-2, with D uncertain. From germline, CDR1 is SGHTA and CDR2 FQGNSA. Trimming took 3 bases from V and 0 from J, leaving 5 bases between them. The CDR3 extends over 13 amino acids. CDR3 loop: CASSFTANYGYTF. In DNA form, the CDR3 reads TGTGCCAGCAGCTTCACAGCTAACTATGGCTACACCTTC.

The chain couples TRBV11-1 to TRBJ1-1; D not resolved. V was pared by 5 bases and J by 4 bases, with 14 bases between. Germline V gene sequence: CDR1 SGHAT, CDR2 FQDESV (reference sequence). This CDR3 has 14 amino acids. Here the CDR3 DNA reads TGTGCCAGCAGCGATCCCGGGAGGATCACTGAAGCTTTCTTT. This gives the protein CASSDPGRITEAFF.

The J gene is TRBJ1-2, the V gene TRBV9; 9 bases line up with TRBD1. J was trimmed by 5 bases and V by 3 bases; bases with no gene match: 5. Germline V CDR1 and CDR2: SGDLS, YYNGEE. The CDR3 length is 14 residues. The CDR3 bases are TGTGCCAGCAGCGCCTCCGGGACAGGGTATGGCTACACCTTC. Its translation: CASSASGTGYGYTF.

This sequence joins TRBV7-2 and TRBJ2-1; 7 nucleotides match TRBD1. The CDR3 is 12 residues long. With 5 bases clipped from V and 10 bases from J, the junction kept 5 bases outside the gene matches. In germline, CDR1 is SGHTA, CDR2 FQGNSA. Here the CDR3 DNA reads TGTGCCAGCAGCCCCAGACAGGGAGAGCAGTTCTTC. Its protein product is CASSPRQGEQFF. Combining the CDR3 with reference TRBV7-2 and TRBJ2-1 gives the whole variable domain GAGVSQSPSNKVTEKGKDVELRCDPISGHTALYWYRQSLGQGLEFLIYFQGNSAPDKSGLPSDRFSAERTGGSVSTLTIQRTQQEDSAVYLCASSPRQGEQFFGPGTRLTVL.